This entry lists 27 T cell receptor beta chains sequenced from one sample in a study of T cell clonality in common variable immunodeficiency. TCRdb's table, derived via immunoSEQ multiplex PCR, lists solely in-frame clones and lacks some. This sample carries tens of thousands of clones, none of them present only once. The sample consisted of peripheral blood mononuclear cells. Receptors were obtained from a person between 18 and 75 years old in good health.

The sequenced part of the CDR3 DNA is TGTGCCAGCAGCTTAGCAGGGTTGGACACTGAA. Amino acid sequence: CASSLAGLDTE. The full CDR3 is CASSLAGLDTEAFF. V and J are TRBV7-8 and TRBJ1-1; the D is unclear. With the read ending 3 residues before the CDR3 end, the germline J gene is used to fill in that end. Germline CDR1 reads SGHVS; CDR2 reads FQNEAQ. Between the trimmed V and J ends, which lost 0 bases and 3 bases, there was a span of 8 bases. The CDR3 contains 14 residues.

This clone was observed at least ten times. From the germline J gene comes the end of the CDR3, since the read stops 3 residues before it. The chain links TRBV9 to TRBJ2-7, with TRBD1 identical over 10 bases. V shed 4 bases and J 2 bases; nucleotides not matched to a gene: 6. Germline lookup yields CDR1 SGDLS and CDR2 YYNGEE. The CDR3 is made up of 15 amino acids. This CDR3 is CASSIGQGVTYEQYF. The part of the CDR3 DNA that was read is TGTGCCAGCAGCATTGGACAGGGGGTGACCTACGAG.

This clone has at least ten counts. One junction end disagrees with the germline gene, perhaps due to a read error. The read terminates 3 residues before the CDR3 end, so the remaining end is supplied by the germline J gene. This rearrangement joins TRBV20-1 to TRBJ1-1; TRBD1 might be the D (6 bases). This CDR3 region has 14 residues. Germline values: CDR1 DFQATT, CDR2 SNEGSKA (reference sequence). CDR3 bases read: TGCAGTTCCACAAGGGGGGGCCCCGAAACTGAG. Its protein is CSSTRGGPETE. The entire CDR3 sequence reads CSSTRGGPETEAFF.

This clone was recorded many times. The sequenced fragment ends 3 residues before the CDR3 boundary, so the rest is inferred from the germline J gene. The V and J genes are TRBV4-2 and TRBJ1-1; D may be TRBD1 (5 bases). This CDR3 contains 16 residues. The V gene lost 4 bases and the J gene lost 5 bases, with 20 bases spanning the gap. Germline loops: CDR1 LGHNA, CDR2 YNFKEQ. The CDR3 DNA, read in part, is TGTGCCAGCAGCCCTCGCTACATCGGGGGGGAGACTGAA. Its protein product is CASSPRYIGGETE. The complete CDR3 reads CASSPRYIGGETEAFF.

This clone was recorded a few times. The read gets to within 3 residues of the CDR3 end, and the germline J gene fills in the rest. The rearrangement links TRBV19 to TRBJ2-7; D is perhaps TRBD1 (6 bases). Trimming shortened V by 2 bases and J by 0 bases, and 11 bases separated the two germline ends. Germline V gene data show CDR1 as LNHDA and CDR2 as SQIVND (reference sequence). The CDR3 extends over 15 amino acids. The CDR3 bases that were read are TGTGCCAGTAGTATACAGGGGACCCTCTCCTACGAG. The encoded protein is CASSIQGTLSYE. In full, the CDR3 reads CASSIQGTLSYEQYF.

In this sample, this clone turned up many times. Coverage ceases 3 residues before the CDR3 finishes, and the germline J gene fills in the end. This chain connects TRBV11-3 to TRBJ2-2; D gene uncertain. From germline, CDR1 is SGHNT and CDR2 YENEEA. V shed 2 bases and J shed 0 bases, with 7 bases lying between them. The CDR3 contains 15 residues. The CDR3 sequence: CASSLRGSNTGELFF. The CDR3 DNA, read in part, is TGTGCCAGCAGCTTACGCGGATCGAACACCGGGGAG.

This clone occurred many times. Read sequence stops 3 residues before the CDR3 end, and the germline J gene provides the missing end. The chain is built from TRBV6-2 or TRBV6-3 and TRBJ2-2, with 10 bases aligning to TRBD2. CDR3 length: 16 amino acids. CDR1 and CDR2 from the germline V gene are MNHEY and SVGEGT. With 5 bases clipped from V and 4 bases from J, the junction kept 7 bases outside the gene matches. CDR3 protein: CASSGKIAGGTGELFF. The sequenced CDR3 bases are TGTGCCAGCAGTGGTAAAATAGCGGGAGGCACCGGGGAG.

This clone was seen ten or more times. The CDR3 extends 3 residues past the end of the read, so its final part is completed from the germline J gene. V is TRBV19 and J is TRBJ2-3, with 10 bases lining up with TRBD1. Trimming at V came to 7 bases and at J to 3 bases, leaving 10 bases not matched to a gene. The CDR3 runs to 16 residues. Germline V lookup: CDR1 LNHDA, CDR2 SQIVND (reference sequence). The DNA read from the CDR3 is TGTGCCAGTAACCGCTGGACAGGGGGGGGGACAGATACG. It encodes CASNRWTGGGTDT. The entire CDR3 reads CASNRWTGGGTDTQYF.

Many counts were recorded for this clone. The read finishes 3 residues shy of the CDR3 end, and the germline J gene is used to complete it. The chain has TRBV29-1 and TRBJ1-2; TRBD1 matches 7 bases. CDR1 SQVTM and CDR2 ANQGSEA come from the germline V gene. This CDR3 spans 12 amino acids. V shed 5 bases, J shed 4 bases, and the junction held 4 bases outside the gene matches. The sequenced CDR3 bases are TGCAGCGTTTCTAGGACAGGCTATGGC. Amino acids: CSVSRTGYG. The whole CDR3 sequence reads CSVSRTGYGYTF.

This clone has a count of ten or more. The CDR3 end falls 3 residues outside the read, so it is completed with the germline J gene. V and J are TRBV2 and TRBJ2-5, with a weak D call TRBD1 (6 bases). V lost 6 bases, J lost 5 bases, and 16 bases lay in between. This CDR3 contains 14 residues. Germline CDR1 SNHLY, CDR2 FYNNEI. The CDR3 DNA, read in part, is TGTGCCAGCAGGGAACCGGGACACAGTGAGACC. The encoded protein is CASREPGHSET. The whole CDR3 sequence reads CASREPGHSETQYF.

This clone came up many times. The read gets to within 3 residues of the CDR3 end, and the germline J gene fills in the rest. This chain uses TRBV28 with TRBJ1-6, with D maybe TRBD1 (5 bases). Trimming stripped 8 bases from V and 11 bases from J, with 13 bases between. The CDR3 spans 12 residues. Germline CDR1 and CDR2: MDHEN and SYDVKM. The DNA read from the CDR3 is TGTGCCAGCCATACCCCAGGGACACCC. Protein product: CASHTPGTP. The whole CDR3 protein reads CASHTPGTPLHF.

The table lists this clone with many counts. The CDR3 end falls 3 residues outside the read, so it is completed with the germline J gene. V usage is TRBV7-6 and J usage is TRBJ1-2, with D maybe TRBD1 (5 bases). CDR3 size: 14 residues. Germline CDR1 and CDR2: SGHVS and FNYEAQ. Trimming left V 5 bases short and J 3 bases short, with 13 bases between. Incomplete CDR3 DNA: TGTGCCAGCAGCGCTGACCCCAGGGACTATGGC. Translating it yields CASSADPRDYG. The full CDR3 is CASSADPRDYGYTF.

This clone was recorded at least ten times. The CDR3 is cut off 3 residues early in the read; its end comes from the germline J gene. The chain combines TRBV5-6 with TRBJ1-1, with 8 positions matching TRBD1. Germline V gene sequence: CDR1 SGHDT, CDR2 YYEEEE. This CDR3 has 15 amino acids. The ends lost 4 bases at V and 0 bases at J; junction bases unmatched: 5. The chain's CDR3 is CASSRGTGMNTEAFF. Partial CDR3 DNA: TGTGCCAGCAGCCGGGGGACAGGAATGAACACTGAA.

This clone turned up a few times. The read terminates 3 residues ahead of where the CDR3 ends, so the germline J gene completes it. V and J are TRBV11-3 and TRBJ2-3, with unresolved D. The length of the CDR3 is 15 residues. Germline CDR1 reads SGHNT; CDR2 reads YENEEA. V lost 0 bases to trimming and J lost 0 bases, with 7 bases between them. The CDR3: CASSLDGSSTDTQYF. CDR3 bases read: TGTGCCAGCAGCTTAGACGGTTCTAGCACAGATACG.

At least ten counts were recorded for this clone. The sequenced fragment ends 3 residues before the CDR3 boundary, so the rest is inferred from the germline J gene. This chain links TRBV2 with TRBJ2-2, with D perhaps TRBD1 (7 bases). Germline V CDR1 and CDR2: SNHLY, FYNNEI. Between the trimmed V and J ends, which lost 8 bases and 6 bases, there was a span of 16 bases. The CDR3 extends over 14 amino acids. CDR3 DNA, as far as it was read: TGTGCCAGCCAGGGGGAGGCAGACGCCGGGGAG. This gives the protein CASQGEADAGE. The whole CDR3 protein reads CASQGEADAGELFF.

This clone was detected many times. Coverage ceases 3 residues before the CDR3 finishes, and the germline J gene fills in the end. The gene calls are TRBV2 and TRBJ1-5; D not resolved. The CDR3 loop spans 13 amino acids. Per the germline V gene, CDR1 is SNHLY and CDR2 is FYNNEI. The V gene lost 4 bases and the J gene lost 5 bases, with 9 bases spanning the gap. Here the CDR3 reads CASSVSQYQPQHF. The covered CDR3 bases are TGTGCCAGCAGTGTGTCGCAGTATCAGCCC.

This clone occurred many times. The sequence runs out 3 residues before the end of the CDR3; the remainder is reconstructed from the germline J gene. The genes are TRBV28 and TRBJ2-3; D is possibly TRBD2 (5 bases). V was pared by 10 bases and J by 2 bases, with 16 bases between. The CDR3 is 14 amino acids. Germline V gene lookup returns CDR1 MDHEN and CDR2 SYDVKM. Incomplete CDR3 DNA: TGTGCCACTCGAGCGGAGACTCACACAGATACG. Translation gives CATRAETHTDT. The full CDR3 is CATRAETHTDTQYF.

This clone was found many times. The covered CDR3 bases are TGCGCCAGCAGCTCAGCCCCAGGGACTACTGAA. Translation: CASSSAPGTTE. From start to end, the CDR3 is CASSSAPGTTEAFF. This sequence joins TRBV5-1 and TRBJ1-1; TRBD1 might be the D (5 bases). Coverage ceases 3 residues before the CDR3 finishes, and the germline J gene fills in the end. The germline V and J ends were trimmed by 3 bases and 5 bases, with 14 bases remaining between them. CDR1 SGHRS and CDR2 YFSETQ come from the germline V gene. CDR3 size: 14 residues.

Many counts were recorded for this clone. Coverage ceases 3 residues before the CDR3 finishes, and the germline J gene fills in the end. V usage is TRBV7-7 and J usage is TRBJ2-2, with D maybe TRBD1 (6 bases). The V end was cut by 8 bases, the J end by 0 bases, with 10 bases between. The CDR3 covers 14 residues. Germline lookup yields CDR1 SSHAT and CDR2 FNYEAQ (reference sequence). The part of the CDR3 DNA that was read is TGTGCCAGCTCAGACAGGTCGAACACCGGGGAG. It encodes CASSDRSNTGE. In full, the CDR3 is CASSDRSNTGELFF. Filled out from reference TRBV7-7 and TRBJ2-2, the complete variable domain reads GAGVSQSPRYKVTKRGQDVTLRCDPISSHATLYWYQQALGQGPEFLTYFNYEAQPDKSGLPSDRFSAERPEGSISTLTIQRTEQRDSAMYRCASSDRSNTGELFFGEGSRLTVL.

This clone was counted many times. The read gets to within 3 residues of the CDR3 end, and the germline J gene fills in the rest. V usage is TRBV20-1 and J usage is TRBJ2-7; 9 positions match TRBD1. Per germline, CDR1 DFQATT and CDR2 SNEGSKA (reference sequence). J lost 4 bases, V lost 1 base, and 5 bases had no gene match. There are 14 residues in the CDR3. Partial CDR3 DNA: TGCAGTGCTAGAGCACGGGACAGGGAGTACGAG. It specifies CSARARDREYE. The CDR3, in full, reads CSARARDREYEQYF.

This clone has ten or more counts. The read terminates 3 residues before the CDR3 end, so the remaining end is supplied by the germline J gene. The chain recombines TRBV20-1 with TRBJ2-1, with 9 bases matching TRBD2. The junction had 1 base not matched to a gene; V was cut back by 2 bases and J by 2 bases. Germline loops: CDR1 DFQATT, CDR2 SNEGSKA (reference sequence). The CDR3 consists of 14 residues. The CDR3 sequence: CSARSGRPYNEQFF. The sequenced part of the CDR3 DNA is TGCAGTGCTAGAAGCGGGAGGCCCTACAATGAG.

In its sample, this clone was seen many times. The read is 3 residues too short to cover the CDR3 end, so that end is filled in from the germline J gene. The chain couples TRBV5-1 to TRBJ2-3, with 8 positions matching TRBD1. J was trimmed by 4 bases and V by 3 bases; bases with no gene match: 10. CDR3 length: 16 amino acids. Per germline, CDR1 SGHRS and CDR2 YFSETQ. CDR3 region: CASSSGQGGFSDTQYF. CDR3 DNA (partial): TGCGCCAGCAGCTCCGGACAGGGTGGTTTTTCAGATACG.

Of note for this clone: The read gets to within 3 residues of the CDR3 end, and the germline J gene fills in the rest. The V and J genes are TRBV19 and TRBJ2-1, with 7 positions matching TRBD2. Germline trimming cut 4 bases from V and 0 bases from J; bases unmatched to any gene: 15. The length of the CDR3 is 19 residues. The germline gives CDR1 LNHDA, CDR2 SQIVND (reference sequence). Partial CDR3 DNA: TGTGCCAGTAGTAAAATTGGGGGAGGGCTAGCGAGCTCCTACAATGAG. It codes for CASSKIGGGLASSYNE. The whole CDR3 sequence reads CASSKIGGGLASSYNEQFF.

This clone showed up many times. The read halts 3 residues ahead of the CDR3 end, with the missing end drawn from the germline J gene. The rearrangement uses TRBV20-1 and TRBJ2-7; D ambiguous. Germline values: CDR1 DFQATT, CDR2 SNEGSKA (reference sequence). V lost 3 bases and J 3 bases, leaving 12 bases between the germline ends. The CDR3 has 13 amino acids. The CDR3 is CSASVPSFYEQYF. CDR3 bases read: TGCAGTGCTAGCGTCCCTAGTTTCTACGAG.

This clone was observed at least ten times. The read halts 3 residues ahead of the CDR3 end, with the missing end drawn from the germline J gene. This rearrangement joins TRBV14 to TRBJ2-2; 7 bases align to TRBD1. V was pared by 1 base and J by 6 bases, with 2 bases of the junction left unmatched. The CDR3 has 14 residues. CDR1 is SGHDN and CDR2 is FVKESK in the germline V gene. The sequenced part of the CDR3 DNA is TGTGCCAGCAGCCAAGTGAGGGGGCCCGGGGAG. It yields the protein CASSQVRGPGE. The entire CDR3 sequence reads CASSQVRGPGELFF.

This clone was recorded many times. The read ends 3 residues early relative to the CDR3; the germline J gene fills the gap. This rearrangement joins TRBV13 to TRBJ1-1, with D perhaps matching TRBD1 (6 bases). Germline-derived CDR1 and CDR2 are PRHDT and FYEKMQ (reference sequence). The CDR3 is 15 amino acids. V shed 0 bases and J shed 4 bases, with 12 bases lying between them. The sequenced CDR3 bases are TGTGCCAGCAGCTTAGGACAGGGTACGGGCACTGAA. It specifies CASSLGQGTGTE. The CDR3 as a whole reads CASSLGQGTGTEAFF.

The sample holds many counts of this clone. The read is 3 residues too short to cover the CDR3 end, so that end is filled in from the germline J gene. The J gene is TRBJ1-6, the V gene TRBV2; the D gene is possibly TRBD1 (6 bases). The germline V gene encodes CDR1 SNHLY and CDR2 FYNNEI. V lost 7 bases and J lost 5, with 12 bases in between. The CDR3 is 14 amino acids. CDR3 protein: CASIWTEDNSPLHF. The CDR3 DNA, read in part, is TGTGCCAGCATTTGGACAGAGGATAATTCACCC. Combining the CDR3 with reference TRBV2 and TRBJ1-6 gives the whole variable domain EPEVTQTPSHQVTQMGQEVILRCVPISNHLYFYWYRQILGQKVEFLVSFYNNEISEKSEIFDDQFSVERPDGSNFTLKIRSTKLEDSAMYFCASIWTEDNSPLHFGNGTRLTVT.